The 6 T cell receptor beta chains below all came from one sample that was sequenced in a study of T cell repertoires in cytomegalovirus infection. In TCRdb, the reads were re-called with MiXCR into one record per CDR3 protein. The sample gives about 490,000 distinct CDR3 sequences, about 26% of which show up once; over 10% is in the top ten. The sequenced sample consisted of PBMCs. These receptor sequences come from a human donor in good health (CMV status not recorded). Some clones in this sample may be carry-over from other donors' samples.

This chain joins TRBV5-6 and TRBJ1-2; TRBD1 aligns across 7 bases. CDR3 length equals 16 residues. V gave up 1 base and J gave up 5 bases; unmatched junction bases: 11. Germline V gene sequence: CDR1 SGHDT, CDR2 YYEEEE. The CDR3 reads CASSLMFMTGHYGYTF. The CDR3 bases are TGTGCCAGCAGCTTGATGTTTATGACAGGGCATTATGGCTACACCTTC.

V is TRBV20-1 and J is TRBJ2-5; D is perhaps TRBD2 (5 bases). Looked up from germline, CDR1 is DFQATT and CDR2 is SNEGSKA (reference sequence). Trimming stripped 6 bases from V and 5 bases from J, with 13 bases between. The CDR3 has 12 residues. In DNA form, the CDR3 reads TGCAGTGCCCTGGAGAGGGAGGAGACCCAGTACTTC. Translated: CSALEREETQYF.

This clonotype was seen more than once but under ten times. V gene TRBV20-1 combines with J gene TRBJ2-5; perhaps TRBD2 as D (6 bases). Germline values: CDR1 DFQATT, CDR2 SNEGSKA (reference sequence). The length of the CDR3 is 13 residues. With 3 bases removed from V and 2 bases from J, the gap between germline ends came to 10 bases. In DNA form, the CDR3 reads TGCAGTGCTAGTGGCGGGACGCAAGAGACCCAGTACTTC. Translation gives CSASGGTQETQYF.

This clonotype showed up many times. The V call is TRBV27, the J call TRBJ2-5; no clear D. Looked up from germline, CDR1 is MNHEY and CDR2 is SMNVEV (reference sequence). There are 14 residues in the CDR3. With 6 bases removed from V and 1 base from J, the gap between germline ends came to 12 bases. CDR3 sequence: CASSPSGPQETQYF. CDR3 sequence (DNA): TGTGCCAGCAGCCCCTCGGGCCCCCAAGAGACCCAGTACTTC.

The chain carries TRBV6-8 and TRBJ1-2, with D perhaps TRBD1 (6 bases). V lost 6 bases and J lost 1, with 21 bases in between. There are 17 residues in the CDR3. From germline, CDR1 is MNHGY and CDR2 SAAAGT. CDR3 sequence (DNA): TGTGCCAGCAGACCCGGAGGGCAGGGGTTAATTAACTATGGCTACACCTTC. It codes for CASRPGGQGLINYGYTF.

The V gene is TRBV27, the J gene TRBJ2-2; D might be TRBD2 (6 bases). Germline V gives CDR1 MNHEY, CDR2 SMNVEV (reference sequence). The CDR3 covers 12 residues. As DNA, the CDR3 is TGTTCGACAGCTACGGGGGCCGGGGAGCTGTTTTTT. Translated, it gives CSTATGAGELFF.